The 32 T cell receptor beta chains below all came from one sample that was sequenced in a study of OX40 agonist ivuxolimab in advanced cancers. Sequenced by immunoSEQ multiplex PCR; TCRdb stores in-frame clones only, minus some. This sample yields 85,000 to 90,000 clones, of which roughly 92% are seen a single time; roughly 1.1% belongs to the top ten. The input for sequencing was CD4+ or CD8+ T cells sorted from blood, taken in a trial of the OX40 agonist ivuxolimab. These receptors all stem from an adult with an advanced solid tumor such as melanoma, head and neck, liver or kidney cancer.

The chain recombines TRBV5-6 with TRBJ2-1; D may be TRBD1 (5 bases). Germline loops: CDR1 SGHDT, CDR2 YYEEEE. The V and J ends lost 4 bases and 2 bases respectively, with 7 bases between them. The CDR3 is 13 amino acids. CDR3 loop: CASSLDTYNEQFF. The CDR3 coding sequence is TGTGCCAGCAGCCTGGACACCTACAATGAGCAGTTCTTC.

CDR3 DNA: TGTGCCAGCTCACCACCGGGTGCTGGGGCCAACGTCCTGACTTTC. Its translation is CASSPPGAGANVLTF. This sequence joins TRBV18 and TRBJ2-6; D is ambiguous. The V and J ends lost 0 bases and 2 bases respectively, with 5 bases between them. The germline V gene has CDR1 KGHSH and CDR2 LQKENI. The CDR3 consists of 15 residues.

V and J are TRBV6-5 and TRBJ2-7; 9 bases map to TRBD1. CDR1 is MNHEY and CDR2 is SVGAGI in the germline V gene. The CDR3 is made up of 16 amino acids. The J segment lost 6 bases and the V segment lost 2 bases, leaving 11 bases of the junction unmatched. The CDR3 bases are TGTGCCAGCAGTTACGCGGTCTGGACAGGGGCGGGCGAGCAGTACTTC. This sequence encodes CASSYAVWTGAGEQYF.

The genes are TRBV7-8 and TRBJ1-1; no reliable D call. Germline assignment: CDR1 SGHVS and CDR2 FQNEAQ. Trimming stripped 8 bases from V and 1 base from J, with 14 bases between. The CDR3 totals 14 residues. CDR3 DNA: TGTGCCAGCTCTACTCAGGTCGGGAACACTGAAGCTTTCTTT. It codes for CASSTQVGNTEAFF.

The chain carries TRBV7-9 and TRBJ2-2; D gene unclear. Germline lookup yields CDR1 SEHNR and CDR2 FQNEAQ (reference sequence). V was clipped by 2 bases and J by 6 bases, with 13 bases between them. The CDR3 extends over 15 amino acids. CDR3 in DNA: TGTGCCAGCAGCTTAATACGACTTGGACCCGGGGAGCTGTTTTTT. Its protein is CASSLIRLGPGELFF.

CDR3 region: CASSKYGFYSPLHF. The CDR3 DNA reads as TGTGCCAGCAGCAAATACGGGTTTTATTCACCCCTCCACTTT. V usage is TRBV21-1 and J usage is TRBJ1-6. TRBV21-1 is a pseudogene segment. The CDR3 covers 14 residues.

The rearrangement joins TRBV5-5 to TRBJ1-1; a weak D match, TRBD1 (5 bases). The CDR3 covers 13 residues. CDR1 and CDR2 (germline): SGHKS, YYEKEE (reference sequence). V was pared by 2 bases and J by 2 bases, with 7 bases between. CDR3 sequence reads: CASSFRGNTEAFF. In DNA, the CDR3 is TGTGCCAGCAGCTTTAGGGGTAACACTGAAGCTTTCTTT.

CDR3 bases: TGCAGCGTTTCCCTGCTCGGGGAGCTGTTTTTT. Protein product: CSVSLLGELFF. The V and J genes are TRBV29-1 and TRBJ2-2; D gene ambiguous. Germline-derived CDR1 and CDR2 are SQVTM and ANQGSEA. Trimming took 5 bases from V and 7 from J, leaving 8 bases between them. CDR3 length: 11 amino acids.

The J gene is TRBJ2-7, the V gene TRBV5-1, with D tentatively TRBD1 (6 bases). Trimming pared 5 bases from V and 7 bases from J, leaving 16 bases between. The CDR3 sequence is 13 residues long. Germline CDR1 reads SGHRS; CDR2 reads YFSETQ. The CDR3 DNA is TGCGCCAGCAGATTACAGGGTGCTCGTGAGCAGTACTTC. Its protein product is CASRLQGAREQYF.

The CDR3 loop is CASSRLNLNTGELFF. In DNA form, the CDR3 reads TGTGCCAGTAGCAGACTCAACTTGAACACCGGGGAGCTGTTTTTT. The chain uses TRBV19 and TRBJ2-2; D gene ambiguous. CDR3 length: 15 residues. Germline CDR1 reads LNHDA; CDR2 reads SQIVND (reference sequence). The V end lost 6 bases, the J end lost 1 base, and 12 bases lay between the germline ends.

The V gene is TRBV28, the J gene TRBJ2-3; 13 positions agree with TRBD2. This CDR3 is 17 amino acids long. After removal of 6 bases from V and 5 bases from J, the junction contained 11 bases not matched to a gene. The germline V gene encodes CDR1 MDHEN and CDR2 SYDVKM. The CDR3 bases are TGTGCCAGCAGCTCGGACGGACTAGCGGGAGAGCAAGATACGCAGTATTTT. Residues: CASSSDGLAGEQDTQYF.

The V call is TRBV6-6, the J call TRBJ1-2; no clear D gene. Per the germline V gene, CDR1 is MNHNY and CDR2 is SVGAGI (reference sequence). V shed 0 bases and J shed 8 bases, with 16 bases lying between them. CDR3 length equals 15 residues. CDR3 nucleotides: TGTGCCAGCAGTTACTCGATTCTCACGGAGTTCGGCTACACCTTC. Translated: CASSYSILTEFGYTF.

This clone appeared once. The CDR3 DNA follows: TGTGCCAGCAGCGTTACCGGGACAGGGTACGAGCAGTACTTC. Its protein product is CASSVTGTGYEQYF. The rearrangement uses TRBV5-4 and TRBJ2-7; TRBD1 matches 9 bases. V lost 4 bases and J lost 4; bases outside the gene matches: 6. CDR3 length: 14 residues. The germline CDR1 and CDR2 sequences are SGHNT and YYREEE (reference sequence).

The CDR3 here is CASSGDRGGNQPQHF. The CDR3 region has the DNA TGTGCCAGCAGTGGGGACAGGGGTGGCAATCAGCCCCAGCATTTT. This chain joins TRBV25-1 and TRBJ1-5; TRBD1 aligns across 10 bases. Germline assignment: CDR1 MGHDK and CDR2 SYGVNS. Trimming removed 4 bases from V and 2 bases from J; junction bases left unmatched: 2. The CDR3 runs to 15 residues.

The J gene is TRBJ2-2, the V gene TRBV5-1, with 10 bases that match TRBD1. V shed 0 bases, J shed 6 bases, and the junction held 2 bases outside the gene matches. This CDR3 region has 15 residues. Germline V gene lookup returns CDR1 SGHRS and CDR2 YFSETQ. In DNA form, the CDR3 reads TGCGCCAGCAGCTTGGGACAGGGGGCGGCCGGGGAGCTGTTTTTT. This sequence encodes CASSLGQGAAGELFF. Filled out from reference TRBV5-1 and TRBJ2-2, the complete variable domain reads KAGVTQTPRYLIKTRGQQVTLSCSPISGHRSVSWYQQTPGQGLQFLFEYFSETQRNKGNFPGRFSGRQFSNSRSEMNVSTLELGDSALYLCASSLGQGAAGELFFGEGSRLTVL.

This clone was observed a handful of times. The gene calls are TRBV28 and TRBJ2-3; D unclear. The CDR3 has 12 amino acids. CDR1 MDHEN and CDR2 SYDVKM come from the germline V gene. The germline V and J ends were trimmed by 6 bases and 6 bases, with 10 bases remaining between them. The CDR3 DNA follows: TGTGCCAGCAGGTCGTCTACTGATACGCAGTATTTT. The encoded protein is CASRSSTDTQYF.

The rearrangement uses TRBV10-2 and TRBJ2-5; 7 bases fit TRBD1. The J call may be faulty, since TRBJ2-7 better matches the DNA end. From germline, CDR1 is WSHSY and CDR2 SAAADI. This CDR3 comprises 14 residues. CDR3 nucleotide sequence: TGCGCCAGCGCCCAGGGACAGATATTCTACGAGCAGTACTTC. This translates into CASAQGQIFYEQYF.

The V gene is TRBV11-2, the J gene TRBJ2-7, with D perhaps matching TRBD2 (6 bases). The CDR3 has 15 amino acids. The germline V and J ends were trimmed by 5 bases and 7 bases, with 21 bases remaining between them. CDR1 SGHAT and CDR2 FQNNGV come from the germline V gene. CDR3 loop: CASSPSAVGGREQYF. Written as DNA, the CDR3 is TGTGCCAGCAGCCCCTCAGCGGTGGGAGGAAGGGAGCAGTACTTC.

The chain uses TRBV5-1 and TRBJ2-5; perhaps D is TRBD1 or TRBD2 (5 bases each). Germline values: CDR1 SGHRS, CDR2 YFSETQ. Trimming shortened V by 2 bases and J by 2 bases, and 13 bases separated the two germline ends. This CDR3 region has 15 residues. DNA for the CDR3: TGCGCCAGCAGCTTCGGGACGGGAACTCAAGAGACCCAGTACTTC. It encodes CASSFGTGTQETQYF.

This clone was seen once. At one end, the junction sequence differs from germline, possibly due to a read error. The chain joins TRBV19 to TRBJ1-1; D is possibly TRBD1 (5 bases). Germline CDR1 is LNHDA and CDR2 is SQIVND (reference sequence). This CDR3 spans 13 amino acids. The CDR3 sequence: CANSMGRNTEAFF. In DNA, the CDR3 is TGTGCCAATAGTATGGGGCGGAACACTGAAGCTTTCTTT.

This clone was observed a handful of times. This chain connects TRBV7-2 to TRBJ1-2; D uncertain. V was cut by 3 bases and J by 1 base, with 6 bases left in between. The CDR3 length is 13 residues. The germline gives CDR1 SGHTA, CDR2 FQGNSA. This CDR3 is CASSFPNNYGYTF. The CDR3 nucleotides read TGTGCCAGCAGCTTTCCGAATAACTATGGCTACACCTTC.

The chain recombines TRBV7-2 with TRBJ1-2, with 9 bases identical to TRBD1. Per germline, CDR1 SGHTA and CDR2 FQGNSA. CDR3 size: 14 residues. V shed 4 bases, J shed 6 bases, and the junction held 6 bases outside the gene matches. The CDR3 sequence: CASSSPGTGNGYTF. The DNA for the CDR3 is TGTGCCAGCAGCTCCCCCGGGACAGGGAATGGCTACACCTTC.

V and J are TRBV11-3 and TRBJ2-5; D is unclear. V was pared by 2 bases and J by 2 bases, with 9 bases between. The CDR3 is made up of 14 amino acids. The germline V gene encodes CDR1 SGHNT and CDR2 YENEEA. Here the CDR3 DNA reads TGTGCCAGCAGCTTATTGGGGTCTCAAGAGACCCAGTACTTC. It translates to CASSLLGSQETQYF. The entire variable domain, with the rest obtained from reference TRBV11-3 and TRBJ2-5, is as follows: EAGVVQSPRYKIIEKKQPVAFWCNPISGHNTLYWYLQNLGQGPELLIRYENEEAVDDSQLPKDRFSAERLKGVDSTLKIQPAELGDSAVYLCASSLLGSQETQYFGPGTRLLVL.

V is TRBV6-4 and J is TRBJ1-5, with D hard to call. With 6 bases removed from V and 1 base from J, the gap between germline ends came to 13 bases. The CDR3 is 15 amino acids. Germline V CDR1 and CDR2: MRHNA, SNTAGT. The CDR3 nucleotides read TGTGCCAGCAGCCAAGAGGGCTTGAGCAATCAGCCCCAGCATTTT. Its translation: CASSQEGLSNQPQHF.

V and J are TRBV28 and TRBJ1-5; TRBD1 might be the D (6 bases). The CDR3 runs to 12 residues. Trimming stripped 6 bases from V and 7 bases from J, with 10 bases between. Germline-derived CDR1 and CDR2 are MDHEN and SYDVKM. The CDR3 spells CASREGGQPQHF. Written as DNA, the CDR3 is TGTGCCAGCAGGGAGGGGGGGCAGCCCCAGCATTTT.

In regard to this clone: The germline gene is not matched at one end of the junction; a read error may be the cause. The chain couples TRBV4-3 to TRBJ1-2; tentative D call: TRBD1 (6 bases). This CDR3 is 16 amino acids long. Germline V gene lookup returns CDR1 LGHNA and CDR2 YSLEER. The CDR3 DNA is TGCGCCAGCAGCCGGGACTGGAGTACAGGGTACTACGGCTACACCTTC. Translation gives CASSRDWSTGYYGYTF.

The chain joins TRBV7-9 to TRBJ2-7, with D possibly matching TRBD1 (6 bases). V was clipped by 0 bases and J by 0 bases, with 12 bases between them. The CDR3 spans 16 residues. Per the germline V gene, CDR1 is SEHNR and CDR2 is FQNEAQ (reference sequence). CDR3 DNA sequence: TGTGCCAGCAGCTTAGCCCAGGGACAAAGCTCCTACGAGCAGTACTTC. Protein product: CASSLAQGQSSYEQYF.

V usage is TRBV5-1 and J usage is TRBJ2-7, with D uncertain. V was pared by 3 bases and J by 7 bases, with 8 bases between. This CDR3 is built from 11 residues. Germline V CDR1 and CDR2: SGHRS, YFSETQ. CDR3 sequence reads: CASSSAWEQYF. Written as DNA, the CDR3 is TGCGCCAGCAGCTCGGCGTGGGAGCAGTACTTC.

V is TRBV10-3 and J is TRBJ2-7; 9 bases are shared with TRBD1. CDR1 is ENHRY and CDR2 is SYGVKD in the germline V gene. There are 14 residues in the CDR3. V shed 4 bases and J 5 bases; nucleotides not matched to a gene: 6. CDR3 region: CAISGWDRVNEQYF. The CDR3 coding sequence is TGTGCCATCAGTGGATGGGACAGGGTAAACGAGCAGTACTTC.

A single count supports this clone. V is TRBV4-1 and J is TRBJ2-7; 7 bases match TRBD1. Germline V gene data show CDR1 as MGHRA and CDR2 as YSYEKL. The CDR3 consists of 15 residues. J lost 5 bases, V lost 4 bases, and 11 bases had no gene match. In DNA, the CDR3 is TGCGCCAGCAGCCGAGGACAGGCGGTCAACCACGAGCAGTACTTC. It yields the protein CASSRGQAVNHEQYF.

The chain employs TRBV7-9 and TRBJ1-1; D is undetermined. V was shortened by 5 bases and J by 1 base, with 11 bases between the two germline ends. This CDR3 has 14 residues. Germline V gene sequence: CDR1 SEHNR, CDR2 FQNEAQ (reference sequence). The CDR3, as DNA: TGTGCCAGCAGCGGAGGGAATTCGAACACTGAAGCTTTCTTT. It yields the protein CASSGGNSNTEAFF.

The J gene is TRBJ2-5, the V gene TRBV10-3, with a tentative D call TRBD2 (6 bases). V lost 3 bases and J lost 11, with 13 bases in between. The CDR3 has 12 amino acids. Germline CDR1 and CDR2: ENHRY and SYGVKD. The CDR3 coding sequence is TGTGCCATCAGTGAAGAGGGCGGGAAACAGTACTTC. Protein product: CAISEEGGKQYF.